These 7 T cell receptor beta chains came from one sample sequenced in a study of T cell responses to AZD1222 COVID-19 vaccine. Sequenced by immunoSEQ multiplex PCR; TCRdb stores in-frame clones only, minus some. The table has 95,000 to 150,000 clones, approximately 94% seen once; the top ten hold 4% to 6%. This specimen consisted of peripheral blood, obtained 28 days after the second AZD1222 dose. The receptor source for this set is an adult who received the AZD1222 COVID-19 vaccine.

The chain uses TRBV7-8 and TRBJ1-5, with D perhaps TRBD1 (6 bases). Germline lookup yields CDR1 SGHVS and CDR2 FQNEAQ. Trimming stripped 0 bases from V and 3 bases from J, with 18 bases between. CDR3 size: 18 residues. As DNA, the CDR3 is TGTGCCAGCAGCTTAGCTGGCCTGGGGACATCTAACAATCAGCCCCAGCATTTT. Encoded protein: CASSLAGLGTSNNQPQHF.

Here the CDR3 DNA reads TGTGCCAGCAGCTTAGCGGCCGCTAACTACGAGCAGTACTTC. Translating gives CASSLAAANYEQYF. The chain employs TRBV7-2 and TRBJ2-7; no clear D. Germline V gene lookup returns CDR1 SGHTA and CDR2 FQGNSA. This CDR3 has 14 residues. Trimming cost V 0 bases and J 3 bases, with 9 bases left between them. Variable domain in full (rest from reference TRBV7-2 and TRBJ2-7): GAGVSQSPSNKVTEKGKDVELRCDPISGHTALYWYRQSLGQGLEFLIYFQGNSAPDKSGLPSDRFSAERTGGSVSTLTIQRTQQEDSAVYLCASSLAAANYEQYFGPGTRLTVT.

CDR3 in DNA: TGTGCCACCAGCGATGGACAGGGCTATAATTCACCCCTCCACTTT. Encoded protein: CATSDGQGYNSPLHF. This rearrangement joins TRBV15 to TRBJ1-6, with 8 nucleotides matching TRBD1. The germline gives CDR1 LNHNV, CDR2 YYDKDF (reference sequence). CDR3 length: 15 amino acids. V lost 5 bases and J lost 3; bases outside the gene matches: 3.

V and J are TRBV5-5 and TRBJ1-6; possibly TRBD1 for D (6 bases). CDR1 is SGHKS and CDR2 is YYEKEE in the germline V gene (reference sequence). Trimming removed 3 bases from V and 13 bases from J, with 17 bases in between. The CDR3 loop spans 14 amino acids. Written as DNA, the CDR3 is TGTGCCAGCAGCTGGACAGTGACCTCCAAGCCCCTCCACTTT. It translates to CASSWTVTSKPLHF.

This chain connects TRBV7-2 to TRBJ2-7; D is perhaps TRBD1 or TRBD2 (5 bases each). CDR3 size: 16 residues. Germline CDR1 and CDR2: SGHTA and FQGNSA. Trimming removed 6 bases from V and 0 bases from J, with 18 bases in between. In DNA form, the CDR3 reads TGTGCCAGCAGAGAAACCGGGACGAGGAGCTCCTACGAGCAGTACTTC. It is translated as CASRETGTRSSYEQYF.

The DNA for the CDR3 is TGTGCCAGCAGCCAAGCAGGGACTGAAGCTTTCTTT. This translates into CASSQAGTEAFF. The chain has TRBV3-1 (or the pseudogene TRBV3-2) and TRBJ1-1, with D maybe TRBD1 (5 bases). The CDR3 totals 12 residues. Germline CDR1 LGHDT, CDR2 YNNKEL (reference sequence). Trimming stripped 1 base from V and 5 bases from J, with 5 bases between.

The V call is TRBV21-1, the J call TRBJ1-2. TRBV21-1 is an annotated pseudogene. The CDR3 is 18 residues long. The CDR3 sequence is CASSKMGQFGRSNYGYTF. DNA of the CDR3: TGTGCCAGCAGCAAAATGGGGCAATTTGGGAGGTCTAACTATGGCTACACCTTC.